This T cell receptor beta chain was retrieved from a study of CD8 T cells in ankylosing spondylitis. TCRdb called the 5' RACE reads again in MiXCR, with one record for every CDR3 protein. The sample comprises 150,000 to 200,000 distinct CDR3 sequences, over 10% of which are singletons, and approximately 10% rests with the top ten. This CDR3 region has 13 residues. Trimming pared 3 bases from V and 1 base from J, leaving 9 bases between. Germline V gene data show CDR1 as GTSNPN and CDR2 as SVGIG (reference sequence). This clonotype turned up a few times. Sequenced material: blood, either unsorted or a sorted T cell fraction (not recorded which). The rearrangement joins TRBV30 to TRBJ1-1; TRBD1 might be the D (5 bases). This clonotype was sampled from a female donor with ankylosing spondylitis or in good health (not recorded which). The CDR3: CAWRRDGNTEAFF. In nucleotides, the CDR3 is TGTGCCTGGAGGAGGGACGGGAACACTGAAGCTTTCTTT. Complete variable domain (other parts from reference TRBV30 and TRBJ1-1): SQTIHQWPATLVQPVGSPLSLECTVEGTSNPNLYWYRQAAGRGLQLLFYSVGIGQISSEVPQNLSASRPQDRQFILSSKKLLLSDSGFYLCAWRRDGNTEAFFGQGTRLTVV.